This is a list of T cell receptor beta chains from one sample in a study of OX40 agonist ivuxolimab in advanced cancers. Here immunoSEQ multiplex PCR was the method, and the copy in TCRdb shows in-frame clones only, minus some. The sample records roughly 68,000 clones, 83% being singletons. The sample was CD4+ or CD8+ T cells sorted from blood, taken in a trial of the OX40 agonist ivuxolimab. The receptors stem from an adult with an advanced solid tumor such as melanoma, head and neck, liver or kidney cancer. Both conserved end residues are part of each CDR3. The D gene is left open where the match is weak. Clone size is not always given. Where it is, it says once, few, many or a class for expanded clones.

D gene | J gene | V gene | clone size | CDR3 DNA | CDR3 protein
TRBD2 | TRBJ2-5 | TRBV5-1 | NA | TGCGCCAGCAAATTAGGGACTAGCGGGGGCCAAGAGACCCAGTACTTC | CASKLGTSGGQETQYF
TRBD1 | TRBJ2-4 | TRBV5-1 | NA | TGCGCCAGCAGCTCAGAGGCAGGGGGCGATGCCAAAAACATTCAGTACTTC | CASSSEAGGDAKNIQYF
TRBD1 | TRBJ2-7 | TRBV19 | NA | TGTGCCAGTAGGCCGGACAGGGGCCGTTCCTACGAGCAGTACTTC | CASRPDRGRSYEQYF
NA | TRBJ2-2 | TRBV19 | NA | TGTGCCAGTACCGGTCGCGTCACCGGGGAGCTGTTTTTT | CASTGRVTGELFF
TRBD2 | TRBJ2-2 | TRBV5-1 | once | TGCGCCAGCAGCTTGCCTCGGACTAGCGGGACCGCGAACACCGGGGAGCTGTTTTTT | CASSLPRTSGTANTGELFF
NA | TRBJ2-7 | TRBV19 | NA | TGTGCCAGTAAACTACCGGGACGGAGGGAGCAGTACTTC | CASKLPGRREQYF
NA | TRBJ1-1 | TRBV6-4 | NA | TGTGCCAGCAGTGCCAGGGTAAACACTGAAGCTTTCTTT | CASSARVNTEAFF
TRBD2 | TRBJ2-4 | TRBV9 | NA | TGTGCCAGCAGCGTAGAGGGAGGGGTTAGCGGGGGATCCAAAAACATTCAGTACTTC | CASSVEGGVSGGSKNIQYF
NA | TRBJ2-2 | TRBV6-6 | NA | TGTGCCAGCCATATAGGGGGGGGCTCAACCGGGGAGCTGTTTTTT | CASHIGGGSTGELFF
TRBD1 | TRBJ2-1 | TRBV13 | NA | TGTGCCAGCAGCGCGGACAGGGGGAATTACAATGAGCAGTTCTTC | CASSADRGNYNEQFF
NA | TRBJ2-2 | TRBV4-1 | NA | TGCGCCAGCAGCCAAGCCTCTGGGTGGGAGCTGTTTTTT | CASSQASGWELFF
NA | TRBJ2-1 | TRBV9 | NA | TGTGCCAGCAGCGTAGGAGGGGGACCACAAGGGGAGCAGTTCTTC | CASSVGGGPQGEQFF
TRBD1 | TRBJ2-7 | TRBV12-5 | NA | TGTGCTAGTGGTTTGGTACAGGGGACAGGGGTTAGCGAGCAGTACTTC | CASGLVQGTGVSEQYF
NA | TRBJ2-3 | TRBV5-4 | NA | TGTGCCAGCGCACGTGGGGGCACAGATACGCAGTATTTT | CASARGGTDTQYF
NA | TRBJ1-4 | TRBV10-2 | few | TGCGCCAGCAGACCCGGGACCGAAAATGAAAAACTGTTTTTT | CASRPGTENEKLFF
TRBD2 | TRBJ2-3 | TRBV7-2 | NA | TGTGCCAGCAGCTTAGAGGGACTAGCGTTAGATACGCAGTATTTT | CASSLEGLALDTQYF
NA | TRBJ2-6 | TRBV11-2 | NA | TGTGCCAGCAGCTTCTTTAGGGGGTCCAGATCTGGGGCCAACGTCCTGACTTTC | CASSFFRGSRSGANVLTF
NA | TRBJ1-6 | TRBV7-9 | NA | TGTGCCAGCAGCCAGGACCGCAGGGGTTCCACTAATTCACCCCTCCACTTT | CASSQDRRGSTNSPLHF
NA | TRBJ1-5 | TRBV29-1 | NA | TGCAGCGTTCAGCCCGGTAGCAATCAGCCCCAGCATTTT | CSVQPGSNQPQHF
NA | TRBJ2-6 | TRBV19 | NA | TGTGCCTGCACCGGGGTCCCTATCTCTGGGGCCAACGTCCTGACTTTC | CACTGVPISGANVLTF
NA | TRBJ2-7 | TRBV7-9 | NA | TGTGCCAGCAGCTTAGACAGGGCTACTTACGAGCAGTACTTC | CASSLDRATYEQYF
NA | TRBJ1-5 | TRBV10-3 | NA | TGTGCCATCAGTGAGGGGGGGGGCAATCAGCCCCAGCATTTT | CAISEGGGNQPQHF
NA | TRBJ2-7 | TRBV5-8 | NA | TGTGCCAGCAGCTTGGTTTACGAGCAGTACTTC | CASSLVYEQYF
NA | TRBJ1-6 | TRBV6-6 | NA | TGTGCCAGCAGCCCTCGTCCGGGATCACCCCTCCACTTT | CASSPRPGSPLHF
TRBD1 | TRBJ1-1 | TRBV5-6 | NA | TGTGCCAGCAGCCCCATCGGGACAGGGTACACTGAAGCTTTCTTT | CASSPIGTGYTEAFF
TRBD2 | TRBJ2-7 | TRBV4-2 | NA | TGTGCCAGCAGCCCAAGTAGCGGGGGGCCACCCTACGAGCAGTACTTC | CASSPSSGGPPYEQYF
NA | TRBJ1-5 | TRBV29-1 | NA | TGCAGCGTTGGCTCGGGGGCGAGTCAGCCCCAGCATTTT | CSVGSGASQPQHF
TRBD1 | TRBJ1-1 | TRBV5-4 | NA | TGTGCCAGCAGATTGGGAGCTGGCCCCGGGACAGGGGTCTCGAACACTGAAGCTTTCTTT | CASRLGAGPGTGVSNTEAFF
NA | TRBJ1-5 | TRBV19 | NA | TGTGCCAGTAGTATAGATTGGGGCAAGCCCCAGCATTTT | CASSIDWGKPQHF
TRBD2 | TRBJ2-3 | TRBV11-2 | NA | TGTGCCAGCAGCTTAGTGGGGGGGAGCACAGATACGCAGTATTTT | CASSLVGGSTDTQYF
NA | TRBJ2-2 | TRBV27 | NA | TGTGCCAGCAGTCGTTTTGGTATTTCCGGGGAGCTGTTTTTT | CASSRFGISGELFF
TRBD1 | TRBJ1-5 | TRBV6-1 | NA | TGTGCCAGCAGTGCAGGGACAGGCAGCAATCAGCCCCAGCATTTT | CASSAGTGSNQPQHF
TRBD1 | TRBJ1-1 | TRBV6-5 | few | TGTGCCAGCAGTTACGGACAGGGGGTGGATGAAGCTTTCTTT | CASSYGQGVDEAFF
TRBD1 | TRBJ1-3 | TRBV6-1 | NA | TGTGCCAGCAGCTCGGAGGGGGCGCCTGGAAACACCATATATTTT | CASSSEGAPGNTIYF
TRBD1 | TRBJ1-4 | TRBV6-1 | NA | TGTGCCAGCAGTTTCGGGACAGTCAATGAAAAACTGTTTTTT | CASSFGTVNEKLFF
NA | TRBJ1-3 | TRBV27 | few | TGTGCCAGCAGTTTCGGGGTTGGAAACACCATATATTTT | CASSFGVGNTIYF
TRBD1 | TRBJ1-4 | TRBV7-9 | NA | TGTGCCAGCAGCTTAGAGGGGACAGGGAACGAAAAACTGTTTTTT | CASSLEGTGNEKLFF
NA | TRBJ1-3 | TRBV7-8 | NA | TGTGCCAGCAGCCCGTCGGCAGGGAGTGGAAACACCATATATTTT | CASSPSAGSGNTIYF
NA | TRBJ1-5 | TRBV28 | NA | TGTGCCAGCAGTGGACAGACAGCAGAGAATCAGCCCCAGCATTTT | CASSGQTAENQPQHF
NA | TRBJ2-7 | TRBV6-5 | NA | TGTGCCAGCAGTTACCTGGGACCCAAAGGCGAGCAGTACTTC | CASSYLGPKGEQYF
NA | TRBJ2-7 | TRBV11-2 | NA | TGTGCCAGCAGCTTCCTCGGTGCCTACGAGCAGTACTTC | CASSFLGAYEQYF
TRBD1 | TRBJ1-1 | TRBV25-1 | once | TGTGCCAGCAGCCGACAGGGTGGCACTGAAGCTTTCTTT | CASSRQGGTEAFF
NA | TRBJ1-4 | TRBV18 | NA | TGTGCCAGCTCTCCCCGGATACAGTCTGCAACTAATGAAAAACTGTTTTTT | CASSPRIQSATNEKLFF
TRBD1 | TRBJ2-6 | TRBV5-1 | NA | TGCGCCAGCAGCACGCCCCCGGGACAGGGGAACAGGAATGGGGCCAACGTCCTGACTTTC | CASSTPPGQGNRNGANVLTF
NA | TRBJ1-3 | TRBV18 | NA | TGTGCCAGCTCAAACAGGGAGGCATCCGGAAACACCATATATTTT | CASSNREASGNTIYF
NA | TRBJ2-3 | TRBV18 | NA | TGTGCCAGCTCACCCGGCCGTGGAGATACGCAGTATTTT | CASSPGRGDTQYF
TRBD1 | TRBJ2-3 | TRBV5-1 | NA | TGCGCCAGCCACCCCGGACAGGAGCCAGATACGCAGTATTTT | CASHPGQEPDTQYF
TRBD1 | TRBJ1-2 | TRBV10-3 | NA | TGTGCCACCGGGACAGGGAACTATGGCTACACCTTC | CATGTGNYGYTF
NA | TRBJ2-3 | TRBV7-8 | NA | TGTGCCAGCAGCCGATCCCCTTTGCTCATTACCAGCACAGATACGCAGTATTTT | CASSRSPLLITSTDTQYF
TRBD1 | TRBJ2-1 | TRBV19 | NA | TGTGCCAGTAGTACAGGGGGCCCGACGATTGAGCAGTTCTTC | CASSTGGPTIEQFF
NA | TRBJ2-3 | TRBV5-8 | NA | TGTGCCAGCAGCTTGGGACAGCCCACAGATACGCAGTATTTT | CASSLGQPTDTQYF
NA | TRBJ2-3 | TRBV7-8 | NA | TGTGCCAGCAGCGTGACTAATTTCATGGATACGCAGTATTTT | CASSVTNFMDTQYF
TRBD2 | TRBJ2-3 | TRBV10-3 | once | TGTGCCATCAGTGCGGGGGGGACCACAGATACGCAGTATTTT | CAISAGGTTDTQYF